Listed below are T cell receptor beta chains from one sample, sequenced in a study of blood T cells in healthy people across ages. TCRdb passed the 5' RACE reads through MiXCR, listing each CDR3 protein once. Counted here are roughly 800,000 distinct CDR3 sequences, roughly 50% occurring once; the ten biggest clones make up around 20%. The sequencing input was blood. These receptors were collected from a man aged 25 to 40 in good health. The CDR3 runs from the conserved cysteine through the conserved F or W. A D gene is named only where the DNA matches it firmly. Clone size, where shown, is once, few, many, or a class for clones that have expanded.

D gene,J gene,clone size,V gene,CDR3 protein,CDR3 DNA
-,TRBJ2-5,-,TRBV20-1,CSARDHQETQYF,TGCAGTGCTAGAGACCACCAAGAGACCCAGTACTTC
TRBD1,TRBJ2-7,few,TRBV29-1,CSVEDPRGYNEQYF,TGCAGCGTTGAGGACCCCAGGGGGTACAATGAGCAGTACTTC
-,TRBJ2-7,-,TRBV20-1,CSATGQGFNEQYF,TGCAGTGCTACAGGGCAGGGCTTCAACGAGCAGTACTTC
-,TRBJ2-7,-,TRBV9,CASSAQGRASEEQYF,TGTGCCAGCAGCGCCCAGGGTAGGGCTTCCGAGGAGCAGTACTTC
TRBD1,TRBJ2-3,-,TRBV6-5,CASSSRDRGDTQYF,TGTGCCAGCAGTTCCCGGGACAGAGGGGATACGCAGTATTTT
-,TRBJ2-7,-,TRBV3-1,CASSQMQGPYEQYF,TGTGCCAGCAGCCAAATGCAGGGCCCCTACGAGCAGTACTTC
-,TRBJ2-6,few,TRBV6-2/TRBV6-3,CASSYGLGSGANVLTF,TGTGCCAGCAGTTACGGGCTTGGGTCTGGGGCCAACGTCCTGACTTTC
TRBD1,TRBJ1-2,-,TRBV29-1,CSVEEDRADDGYTF,TGCAGCGTTGAAGAGGACAGGGCGGACGATGGCTACACCTTC
-,TRBJ1-5,once,TRBV20-1,CSAIPGSGDQPQHF,TGCAGTGCTATCCCGGGGAGCGGGGATCAGCCCCAGCATTTT
TRBD2,TRBJ2-7,-,TRBV6-1,CASSLTSGAVAHEQYF,TGTGCCAGCAGTCTGACTAGCGGGGCTGTAGCCCACGAGCAGTACTTC
-,TRBJ1-2,few,TRBV5-1,CASSLGGGITADGYTF,TGCGCCAGCAGCTTGGGAGGCGGGATAACCGCGGATGGCTACACCTTC
-,TRBJ1-4,few,TRBV20-1,CSVAEGRGKKLFF,TGCAGTGTCGCGGAGGGGAGGGGAAAAAAACTGTTTTTT
-,TRBJ2-3,-,TRBV12-5,CASCRLVPVGDTQYF,TGTGCTAGTTGCCGACTAGTTCCTGTCGGAGATACGCAGTATTTT
TRBD1,TRBJ2-3,few,TRBV4-1,CASRPGQGTPDTQYF,TGCGCCAGCCGGCCGGGACAGGGTACACCAGATACGCAGTATTTT
TRBD1,TRBJ2-1,-,TRBV28,CACKTGGIYNEQFF,TGTGCCTGCAAAACAGGGGGGATCTACAATGAGCAGTTCTTC
TRBD2,TRBJ2-3,-,TRBV4-2,CASSPGTSGGTDTQYF,TGTGCCAGCAGCCCTGGGACTAGCGGGGGCACAGATACGCAGTATTTT
-,TRBJ1-5,-,TRBV20-1,CSARRTGLSAAQHF,TGCAGTGCTAGAAGGACGGGCCTCTCAGCAGCCCAGCATTTT
-,TRBJ2-7,-,TRBV12-3/TRBV12-4,CASSSPLSYEQYF,TGTGCCAGCAGTTCCCCCCTCTCCTACGAGCAGTACTTC
TRBD2,TRBJ2-3,-,TRBV10-3,CAIREREGTDTQYF,TGTGCCATCAGAGAGCGGGAGGGCACAGATACGCAGTATTTT
-,TRBJ2-7,-,TRBV7-9,CASSSTSGGASRYEQYF,TGTGCCAGCAGCTCTACGTCGGGGGGCGCTTCAAGATACGAGCAGTACTTC
-,TRBJ2-7,-,TRBV6-2/TRBV6-3,CASSYGRTGEQYF,TGTGCCAGCAGTTACGGCCGTACGGGGGAGCAGTACTTC
TRBD1,TRBJ2-3,-,TRBV12-3/TRBV12-4,CASSSGQGPDTQYF,TGTGCCAGCAGTTCGGGACAGGGCCCAGATACGCAGTATTTT
-,TRBJ2-1,few,TRBV15,CATSSGGNNEQFF,TGTGCCACCAGCAGCGGAGGAAACAATGAGCAGTTCTTC
-,TRBJ2-7,-,TRBV6-5,CASSLNPSSYEQYF,TGTGCCAGCAGTTTAAATCCCAGCTCCTACGAGCAGTACTTC
TRBD2,TRBJ2-1,many,TRBV20-1,CSARGDYYNEQFF,TGCAGTGCTAGAGGGGACTACTACAATGAGCAGTTCTTC
-,TRBJ2-7,few,TRBV6-5,CASRQGREFYEQYF,TGTGCCAGCAGACAGGGAAGGGAATTTTACGAGCAGTACTTC
TRBD2,TRBJ2-3,-,TRBV20-1,CSARDQGSGGFTDTQYF,TGCAGTGCTAGAGATCAGGGAAGCGGGGGGTTCACAGATACGCAGTATTTT
-,TRBJ2-1,-,TRBV12-3/TRBV12-4,CASSFSSGIRFF,TGTGCCAGCAGTTTTTCATCCGGGATTCGGTTCTTC
-,TRBJ2-1,-,TRBV5-5,CASSPTDSGYNEQFF,TGTGCCAGCAGCCCTACGGATAGCGGCTACAATGAGCAGTTCTTC
-,TRBJ2-3,-,TRBV4-3,CASSQWGVTDTQYF,TGCGCCAGCAGCCAATGGGGTGTGACAGATACGCAGTATTTT
TRBD2,TRBJ2-1,-,TRBV5-1,CASEREGRNEQFF,TGCGCCAGCGAGAGGGAGGGCCGCAATGAGCAGTTCTTC
-,TRBJ1-2,few,TRBV29-1,CSVGRPGGGYTF,TGCAGCGTTGGGAGGCCTGGCGGCGGCTACACCTTC
TRBD2,TRBJ2-1,few,TRBV7-2,CASSLQAGTYNEQFF,TGTGCCAGCAGCTTACAAGCGGGGACCTACAATGAGCAGTTCTTC
TRBD1,TRBJ1-2,-,TRBV20-1,CSASATGGPYGYTF,TGCAGTGCTAGCGCGACAGGGGGGCCCTATGGCTACACCTTC
-,TRBJ2-7,few,TRBV7-8,CASSLDLGGGTYEQYF,TGTGCCAGCAGCTTAGACTTAGGAGGCGGAACCTACGAGCAGTACTTC
-,TRBJ2-1,-,TRBV5-1,CASSLVGARGYNEQFF,TGCGCCAGCAGCTTGGTTGGTGCGAGAGGTTACAATGAGCAGTTCTTC
TRBD1,TRBJ2-7,-,TRBV4-1,CASSQDRGVGRGYEQYF,TGCGCCAGCAGCCAAGACCGTGGAGTTGGCAGGGGGTACGAGCAGTACTTC
-,TRBJ1-5,-,TRBV15,CATSRPDWQPQHF,TGTGCCACCAGCAGACCAGACTGGCAGCCCCAGCATTTT
TRBD1,TRBJ2-7,-,TRBV4-1,CASSSIGTGDEQYF,TGCGCCAGCAGTTCCATAGGGACAGGGGACGAGCAGTACTTC
-,TRBJ2-1,-,TRBV5-1,CASSYQRAEQFF,TGCGCCAGCAGCTATCAGCGGGCCGAGCAGTTCTTC
-,TRBJ2-4,-,TRBV6-1,CASSRDIAKNIQYF,TGTGCCAGCAGCCGAGATATAGCCAAAAACATTCAGTACTTC
-,TRBJ2-3,-,TRBV6-1,CASSEDVENTQYF,TGTGCCAGCAGTGAAGATGTCGAGAATACGCAGTATTTT
TRBD2,TRBJ2-1,-,TRBV7-2,CGSPGGTTYNEQFF,TGTGGCAGCCCCGGAGGGACTACGTACAATGAGCAGTTCTTC
TRBD1,TRBJ2-1,few,TRBV12-3/TRBV12-4,CASSLGQGIYNEQFF,TGTGCCAGCAGCCTGGGACAGGGGATCTACAATGAGCAGTTCTTC
-,TRBJ2-3,-,TRBV20-1,CSASSDTQYF,TGCAGTGCTAGCTCAGATACGCAGTATTTT
-,TRBJ1-1,few,TRBV5-1,CASSEQGPAEAFF,TGCGCCAGCAGCGAACAGGGTCCCGCTGAAGCTTTCTTT
-,TRBJ2-7,few,TRBV4-2,CASSQEIPREQYF,TGTGCCAGCAGCCAGGAGATACCCAGGGAGCAGTACTTC
-,TRBJ2-7,few,TRBV7-2,CASSQRGAMSYEQYF,TGTGCCAGCAGCCAACGCGGAGCGATGAGCTACGAGCAGTACTTC
TRBD1,TRBJ1-5,-,TRBV4-1,CASSQDGQGYGQPQHF,TGCGCCAGCAGCCAAGACGGACAGGGGTACGGTCAGCCCCAGCATTTT
-,TRBJ2-7,-,TRBV3-1,CASSQGWGVGEQYF,TGTGCCAGCAGCCAAGGCTGGGGGGTTGGCGAGCAGTACTTC
-,TRBJ2-7,-,TRBV7-2,CASSLVTGDSYEQYF,TGTGCCAGCAGCTTAGTAACGGGGGACTCCTACGAGCAGTACTTC
-,TRBJ1-2,few,TRBV12-3/TRBV12-4,CASSFRLWSYTF,TGTGCCAGCAGTTTCCGGCTATGGAGCTACACCTTC
-,TRBJ2-1,-,TRBV4-2,CASSQDLRGGADEQFF,TGTGCCAGCAGCCAAGATCTGAGGGGGGGCGCCGATGAGCAGTTCTTC